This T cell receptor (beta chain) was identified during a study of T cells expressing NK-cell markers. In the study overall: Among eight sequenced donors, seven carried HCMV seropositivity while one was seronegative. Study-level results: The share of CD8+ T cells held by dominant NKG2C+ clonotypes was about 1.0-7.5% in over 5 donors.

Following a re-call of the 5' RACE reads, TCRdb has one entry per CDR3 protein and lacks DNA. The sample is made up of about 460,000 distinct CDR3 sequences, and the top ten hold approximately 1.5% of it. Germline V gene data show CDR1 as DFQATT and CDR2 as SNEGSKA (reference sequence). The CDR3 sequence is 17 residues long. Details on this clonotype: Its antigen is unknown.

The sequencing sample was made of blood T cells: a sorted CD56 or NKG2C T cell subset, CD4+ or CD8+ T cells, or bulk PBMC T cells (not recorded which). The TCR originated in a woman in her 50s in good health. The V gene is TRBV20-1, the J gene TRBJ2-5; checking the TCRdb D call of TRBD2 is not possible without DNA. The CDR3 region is CSADGDYAGGRRETQYF.